Below are 9 T cell receptor beta chains sequenced from a single sample in a study of blood T cell repertoires in COVID-19 (dated by TCRdb to about 2020). The library was produced with the immunoSEQ multiplex PCR assay. TCRdb holds this immuneACCESS table with in-frame rearrangements only. Some clones are missing; in checked studies, unresolved V genes explain under half, and the rest has no known cause. The sample data list about 80,000 clones, and around 84% of these were observed just once. The ten largest make up around a third of the sample. The sequenced material came from peripheral blood. The origin of the receptors is a woman in her seventies with acute or convalescent COVID-19.

This chain links TRBV12-3 or TRBV12-4 with TRBJ2-1; D remains unclear. The CDR3 spans 12 residues. V lost 10 bases, J lost 8 bases, and 15 bases lay in between. CDR3 bases: TGTGCCACTTCGACTCCCGACGATGAGCAGTTCTTC. Encoded protein: CATSTPDDEQFF.

The chain is built from TRBV27 and TRBJ2-1; 8 nucleotides agree with TRBD2. The CDR3 is made up of 14 amino acids. With 7 bases clipped from V and 1 base from J, the junction kept 3 bases outside the gene matches. Germline V gene lookup returns CDR1 MNHEY and CDR2 SMNVEV (reference sequence). The DNA of the CDR3 is TGTGCCAGCACCCCGGGGGGGTCCTACAATGAGCAGTTCTTC. It encodes CASTPGGSYNEQFF.

The V gene is TRBV19, the J gene TRBJ1-4; D perhaps matches TRBD1 (5 bases). The V end was cut by 8 bases, the J end by 0 bases, with 13 bases between. CDR1 is LNHDA and CDR2 is SQIVND in the germline V gene (reference sequence). This CDR3 has 15 residues. CDR3 nucleotide sequence: TGTGCCAGTCGCTGGGGGGATGCAACTAATGAAAAACTGTTTTTT. It encodes CASRWGDATNEKLFF.

The chain links TRBV7-9 to TRBJ2-3; perhaps TRBD1 as D (5 bases). This CDR3 region has 14 residues. V lost 1 base and J 6 bases, leaving 11 bases between the germline ends. Germline values: CDR1 SEHNR, CDR2 FQNEAQ (reference sequence). CDR3 protein: CASSLVGVADTQYF. CDR3 nucleotides: TGTGCCAGCAGCTTAGTAGGGGTCGCGGATACGCAGTATTTT.

The chain couples TRBV6-5 to TRBJ2-7, with 8 positions matching TRBD2. V trimming: 0 bases; J trimming: 6 bases; junction bases outside the gene matches: 7. Germline CDR1 is MNHEY and CDR2 is SVGAGI. This CDR3 region has 15 residues. The CDR3 protein is CASSYSRREATEQYF. The CDR3 DNA sequence: TGTGCCAGCAGTTACTCACGGCGGGAGGCAACCGAGCAGTACTTC.

The V and J genes are TRBV19 and TRBJ1-5; 9 bases fit TRBD1. V shed 5 bases and J 8 bases; nucleotides not matched to a gene: 10. The germline V gene has CDR1 LNHDA and CDR2 SQIVND (reference sequence). The CDR3 loop spans 15 amino acids. The CDR3 coding sequence is TGTGCCAGTAGTCCGGGAACAGGGGGCGCAAAGCCCCAGCATTTT. Encoded protein: CASSPGTGGAKPQHF.

This clone has just one count. The V and J genes are TRBV6-6 and TRBJ2-3; the match to TRBD2 covers 11 bases. CDR3 length equals 16 residues. J lost 6 bases, V lost 5 bases, and 10 bases had no gene match. Looked up from germline, CDR1 is MNHNY and CDR2 is SVGAGI (reference sequence). This CDR3 reads CASSRTSGSSVDTQYF. For the CDR3, the DNA is TGTGCCAGCAGTCGAACTAGCGGGAGTTCAGTGGATACGCAGTATTTT.

The chain joins TRBV5-1 to TRBJ1-2, with TRBD1 matching over 7 bases. V dropped 4 bases and J dropped 7; count of bases not matched to a gene: 10. The CDR3 is made up of 14 amino acids. CDR1 is SGHRS, CDR2 YFSETQ, per germline. The CDR3 DNA is TGCGCCAGCAGCGCCACTCAGGGGGGTTTTGGCTACACCTTC. This sequence encodes CASSATQGGFGYTF. The full variable domain, its missing parts supplied by reference TRBV5-1 and TRBJ1-2, is KAGVTQTPRYLIKTRGQQVTLSCSPISGHRSVSWYQQTPGQGLQFLFEYFSETQRNKGNFPGRFSGRQFSNSRSEMNVSTLELGDSALYLCASSATQGGFGYTFGSGTRLTVV.

This rearrangement joins TRBV3-1 (or the pseudogene TRBV3-2) to TRBJ1-2; D possibly corresponds to TRBD1 (5 bases). The CDR3 covers 15 residues. Deletions cut 2 bases from V and 8 bases from J, with 18 bases between. Looked up from germline, CDR1 is LGHDT and CDR2 is YNNKEL (reference sequence). This CDR3 reads CASSQNLDNAGGYTF. The CDR3 DNA sequence: TGTGCCAGCAGCCAAAATCTGGACAACGCTGGGGGCTACACCTTC.